These 17 T cell receptor beta chains originate from one sample sequenced in a study of shared clonotypes between healthy human individuals. Positively selected for CCR7, the CD45RO-negative cells used as naive CD8 cells excluded terminally differentiated effector memory CD45RA+ cells. The assay was immunoSEQ multiplex PCR, and TCRdb's table has in-frame clones only and misses some. In the table there are some 2 million clones, roughly 95% of which are singletons. Material for sequencing was naive CD8+ T cells sorted from blood. Source of these receptors: a man between 18 and 29 years old in good health.

Note on this clone: Other nucleotide sequences from this sample produce the same CDR3. V is TRBV7-9 and J is TRBJ2-7; 7 nucleotides agree with TRBD2. Unmatched junction bases numbered 4, after V lost 7 bases and J lost 1 base. From germline, CDR1 is SEHNR and CDR2 FQNEAQ (reference sequence). The CDR3 covers 13 residues. CDR3 in DNA: TGTGCCAGCACCGGGGGGAGTTCCTACGAGCAGTACTTC. As protein: CASTGGSSYEQYF.

This clone was seen only once. The chain carries TRBV10-3 and TRBJ1-2, with D unresolved. Germline V gene sequence: CDR1 ENHRY, CDR2 SYGVKD. The CDR3 contains 13 residues. Deletions cut 6 bases from V and 14 bases from J, with 22 bases between. In nucleotides, the CDR3 is TGTGCCATCAGGTCCCTCGATATAGGTATCTGGACCTTC. Its protein product is CAIRSLDIGIWTF.

This clone has more than one count but fewer than ten. The rearrangement links TRBV27 to TRBJ1-2; D is unresolved. V lost 6 bases to trimming and J lost 2 bases, with 16 bases between them. Germline V CDR1 and CDR2: MNHEY, SMNVEV (reference sequence). CDR3 length: 15 residues. CDR3 protein: CASRLTVRHNYGYTF. DNA of the CDR3: TGTGCCAGCAGACTGACCGTACGACACAACTATGGCTACACCTTC.

The V call is TRBV5-3, the J call TRBJ1-6, with D possibly being TRBD1 (6 bases). TRBV5-3 carries the ORF label, with uncertain function. Deletions cut 2 bases from V and 5 bases from J, with 14 bases between. The CDR3 loop spans 16 amino acids. As DNA, the CDR3 is TGTGCCAGAAGCTTTCCGATGCCAGGGGATAATTCACCCCTCCACTTT. Encoded protein: CARSFPMPGDNSPLHF.

The chain combines TRBV27 with TRBJ2-7, with D unresolved. The CDR3 spans 15 residues. V was shortened by 1 base and J by 1 base, with 11 bases between the two germline ends. Germline V CDR1 and CDR2: MNHEY, SMNVEV (reference sequence). Here the CDR3 reads CASSLFGEGSYEQYF. The CDR3 region has the DNA TGTGCCAGCAGTTTATTTGGGGAAGGGTCCTACGAGCAGTACTTC.

This chain joins TRBV6-5 and TRBJ2-2; no clear D. Germline CDR1 reads MNHEY; CDR2 reads SVGAGI. The CDR3 is 14 residues long. The germline V and J ends were trimmed by 0 bases and 7 bases, with 9 bases remaining between them. The CDR3 DNA reads TGTGCCAGCAGTTACTCCTCCTATGGCGGGGAGCTGTTTTTT. Amino acids: CASSYSSYGGELFF.

The CDR3 reads CASSYIGTAIVYEQYF. DNA for the CDR3: TGTGCCAGCAGCTATATCGGGACAGCTATCGTCTACGAGCAGTACTTC. This chain uses TRBV7-9 with TRBJ2-7; 7 bases fit TRBD1. Germline V gene lookup returns CDR1 SEHNR and CDR2 FQNEAQ (reference sequence). V lost 4 bases to trimming and J lost 3 bases; unmatched junction nucleotides: 12. The CDR3 has 16 residues. The complete variable domain, with remaining parts taken from reference TRBV7-9 and TRBJ2-7, reads DTGVSQNPRHKITKRGQNVTFRCDPISEHNRLYWYRQTLGQGPEFLTYFQNEAQLEKSRLLSDRFSAERPKGSFSTLEIQRTEQGDSAMYLCASSYIGTAIVYEQYFGPGTRLTVT.

Points on this clone: This CDR3 is also generated by other DNA sequences in the sample. The V call is TRBV9, the J call TRBJ2-5; tentatively, D is TRBD1 (5 bases). Trimming cost V 0 bases and J 2 bases, with 8 bases left between them. The CDR3 has 14 residues. Germline-derived CDR1 and CDR2 are SGDLS and YYNGEE. The CDR3: CASSVDPGQETQYF. Here the CDR3 DNA reads TGTGCCAGCAGCGTAGATCCAGGGCAAGAGACCCAGTACTTC.

The V gene is TRBV11-3, the J gene TRBJ2-2, with D perhaps matching TRBD1 (5 bases). This CDR3 spans 17 amino acids. Trimming removed 1 base from V and 0 bases from J, with 12 bases in between. Germline V gene sequence: CDR1 SGHNT, CDR2 YENEEA. CDR3 bases: TGTGCCAGCAGCTTAGGAACAGGCTTAGCGAACACCGGGGAGCTGTTTTTT. It is translated as CASSLGTGLANTGELFF.

The chain links TRBV5-8 to TRBJ1-5, with 7 bases identical to TRBD1. CDR1 and CDR2 from the germline V gene are SGHTS and YDEGEE. The CDR3 contains 16 residues. Germline trimming cut 2 bases from V and 3 bases from J; bases unmatched to any gene: 8. The CDR3 DNA sequence: TGTGCCAGCAGCTTTCCGGTTGGGACAGTCAATCAGCCCCAGCATTTT. Translation: CASSFPVGTVNQPQHF.

The DNA for the CDR3 is TGTGCCAGCACTACCCTAAGGGGGAAAACGTACCAAGAGACCCAGTACTTC. Translated, it gives CASTTLRGKTYQETQYF. The chain employs TRBV27 and TRBJ2-5, with a possible D match to TRBD1 (6 bases). The CDR3 has 17 residues. Germline assignment: CDR1 MNHEY and CDR2 SMNVEV (reference sequence). V gave up 7 bases and J gave up 0 bases, with 21 bases separating them.

This clone was detected only a few times. The chain employs TRBV7-9 and TRBJ1-5, with D hard to call. Germline assignment: CDR1 SEHNR and CDR2 FQNEAQ (reference sequence). This CDR3 has 14 amino acids. Trimming shortened V by 1 base and J by 12 bases, and 16 bases separated the two germline ends. This chain's CDR3 is CASSLGFGLLNQHF. CDR3 coding DNA: TGTGCCAGCAGCTTAGGTTTCGGCCTTCTCAACCAGCATTTT.

CDR3 residues: CASSTDTGSNQPQHF. The CDR3 DNA is TGTGCCAGTAGTACCGATACAGGGAGTAATCAGCCCCAGCATTTT. The chain carries TRBV19 and TRBJ1-5, with D possibly being TRBD1 (6 bases). The ends were cut back, 4 bases at V and 4 bases at J, with 14 bases in the middle. The CDR3 totals 15 residues. The germline V gene encodes CDR1 LNHDA and CDR2 SQIVND (reference sequence).

The chain joins TRBV4-1 to TRBJ2-1; D not resolved. The V gene's germline CDR1 is MGHRA and CDR2 YSYEKL. This CDR3 spans 15 amino acids. Trimming stripped 1 base from V and 6 bases from J, with 13 bases between. The chain's CDR3 is CASSQGVAGSNEQFF. The CDR3, as DNA: TGCGCCAGCAGCCAAGGGGTAGCCGGATCCAATGAGCAGTTCTTC.

The chain combines TRBV2 with TRBJ2-6; TRBD1 or TRBD2 may be the D gene (5 bases each). The V gene's germline CDR1 is SNHLY and CDR2 FYNNEI. The CDR3 has 17 residues. The V end was cut by 4 bases, the J end by 1 base, with 14 bases between. CDR3 DNA: TGTGCCAGCAGTGGGGGGAACCCCGGTTCTGGGGCCAACGTCCTGACTTTC. Amino acid sequence: CASSGGNPGSGANVLTF.

This clone was seen only once. CDR3 DNA: TGCAGCGTTGATGAAGGGGCCGGCTCCTACAATGAGCAGTTCTTC. It specifies CSVDEGAGSYNEQFF. This chain connects TRBV29-1 to TRBJ2-1; possibly TRBD1 for D (5 bases). Germline V gene sequence: CDR1 SQVTM, CDR2 ANQGSEA. Trimming removed 3 bases at V and 0 bases at J, with 12 bases between. The CDR3 extends over 15 amino acids.

This clone occurred once. The rearrangement joins TRBV9 to TRBJ1-1; no clear D gene. CDR1 and CDR2 from the germline V gene are SGDLS and YYNGEE. The CDR3 consists of 13 residues. Trimming took off 1 base at V and 3 bases at J, with 7 bases between the two ends. CDR3 loop: CASSVTPYTEAFF. DNA of the CDR3: TGTGCCAGCAGCGTAACTCCGTACACTGAAGCTTTCTTT.